This passage covers 13 T cell receptor beta chains from one sample sequenced in a study of cytotoxic CD8 clonotypes in ibrutinib-treated CLL listed by TCRdb under 2021. The library was built by means of the immunoSEQ multiplex PCR assay. As stored in TCRdb, this immuneACCESS dataset retains in-frame rearrangements with V and J assigned. A fraction of the clones does not appear; measured against another copy, unresolved V genes explain less than half of the discrepancy, and the remainder lacks a known reason. The sample records some 300,000 clones, about 80% of which are singletons. Over 5.5% of the sample goes to the ten largest clones. The source was PBMCs, collected before ibrutinib treatment. The receptors stem from a human donor with chronic lymphocytic leukemia.

This sequence joins TRBV30 and TRBJ1-1, with a possible D match to TRBD1 (5 bases). From germline, CDR1 is GTSNPN and CDR2 SVGIG (reference sequence). Trimming took off 1 base at V and 5 bases at J, with 11 bases between the two ends. The CDR3 totals 13 residues. The CDR3 here is CAWSGIGGTEAFF. CDR3 coding DNA: TGTGCCTGGAGTGGGATTGGGGGGACTGAAGCTTTCTTT.

The chain employs TRBV19 and TRBJ2-7; 12 positions match TRBD2. This CDR3 is 15 amino acids long. Germline values: CDR1 LNHDA, CDR2 SQIVND (reference sequence). V shed 5 bases and J 6 bases; nucleotides not matched to a gene: 8. The CDR3 sequence: CASSPHPGLAGEQYF. The CDR3 coding sequence is TGTGCCAGTAGTCCACACCCGGGACTAGCGGGCGAGCAGTACTTC.

The chain uses TRBV7-3 and TRBJ2-1, with a tentative D call TRBD1 (6 bases). Trimming took 3 bases from V and 1 from J, leaving 13 bases between them. CDR1 SGHTA and CDR2 FQGTGA come from the germline V gene. The CDR3 is made up of 16 amino acids. The chain's CDR3 is CASSFFGTRSYNEQFF. DNA of the CDR3: TGTGCCAGCAGCTTTTTTGGGACACGGTCCTACAATGAGCAGTTCTTC.

This chain connects TRBV7-2 to TRBJ2-1, with a possible D match to TRBD1 (6 bases). CDR1 and CDR2 (germline): SGHTA, FQGNSA. The V and J ends lost 5 bases and 4 bases respectively, with 9 bases between them. CDR3 length: 13 residues. CDR3 sequence: CASSTQGYNEQFF. CDR3 DNA sequence: TGTGCCAGCAGCACACAGGGATACAATGAGCAGTTCTTC.

The V and J genes are TRBV18 and TRBJ2-7; 8 bases map to TRBD1. The CDR3 loop spans 16 amino acids. CDR1 is KGHSH, CDR2 LQKENI, per germline. V shed 3 bases, J shed 0 bases, and the junction held 7 bases outside the gene matches. Here the CDR3 DNA reads TGTGCCAGCTCACCTCGGGACAGGAGGCTCTCCTACGAGCAGTACTTC. It translates to CASSPRDRRLSYEQYF.

This chain links TRBV5-4 with TRBJ2-7, with a weak D call TRBD2 (6 bases). Trimming cost V 4 bases and J 3 bases, with 11 bases left between them. CDR3 size: 13 residues. Germline CDR1 reads SGHNT; CDR2 reads YYREEE (reference sequence). The CDR3 DNA follows: TGTGCCAGCAGCCGGGGGAGTGTCTACGAGCAGTACTTC. Encoded protein: CASSRGSVYEQYF.

The CDR3 DNA is TGTGCCAGCAGCCAGCAATCTCGGATATGGGGCAATGAGCAGTTCTTC. Its translation is CASSQQSRIWGNEQFF. This chain links TRBV5-6 with TRBJ2-1; D call uncertain. Germline V lookup: CDR1 SGHDT, CDR2 YYEEEE. The germline V and J ends were trimmed by 4 bases and 6 bases, with 20 bases remaining between them. The CDR3 covers 16 residues.

This clone has only a few counts. The gene calls are TRBV5-4 and TRBJ2-2; 8 nucleotides agree with TRBD1. Trimming took 4 bases from V and 3 from J; bases not matched to a gene: 5. The CDR3 covers 15 residues. Germline lookup yields CDR1 SGHNT and CDR2 YYREEE (reference sequence). For the CDR3, the DNA is TGTGCCAGCAGCAGTGGACAGGGTCACACCGGGGAGCTGTTTTTT. Amino acids: CASSSGQGHTGELFF.

This chain connects TRBV11-2 to TRBJ2-1; D unclear. CDR3 size: 14 residues. In germline, CDR1 is SGHAT, CDR2 FQNNGV. The V gene lost 3 bases and the J gene lost 6 bases, with 12 bases spanning the gap. The CDR3 region is CASSFSPGSNEQFF. CDR3 nucleotides: TGTGCCAGCAGCTTCTCCCCCGGGTCCAATGAGCAGTTCTTC.

V is TRBV28 and J is TRBJ2-2, with D tentatively TRBD1 or TRBD2 (6 bases each). This CDR3 comprises 16 residues. Germline CDR1 is MDHEN and CDR2 is SYDVKM. The CDR3, as DNA: TGTGTCTCCACAGAGGGGGGCAAAGTTTCGAACGGGGAGCTGTTTTTT. Translation gives CVSTEGGKVSNGELFF.

V usage is TRBV7-3 and J usage is TRBJ2-3; no firm D call. The CDR3 is made up of 15 amino acids. Trimming removed 5 bases at V and 0 bases at J, with 12 bases between. CDR1 and CDR2 (germline): SGHTA, FQGTGA. This CDR3 is CASSPYSSSTDTQYF. The CDR3 DNA reads as TGTGCCAGCAGCCCGTATTCATCGAGCACAGATACGCAGTATTTT.

The V call is TRBV2, the J call TRBJ1-2; the D is unclear. The CDR3 is 13 residues long. The V end was cut by 8 bases, the J end by 4 bases, with 14 bases between. Germline values: CDR1 SNHLY, CDR2 FYNNEI. This chain's CDR3 is CASPSDDFYGYTF. DNA of the CDR3: TGTGCCAGCCCCTCCGACGACTTCTATGGCTACACCTTC.

The rearrangement links TRBV30 to TRBJ1-2, with TRBD1 as a possible D gene (6 bases). V lost 3 bases and J lost 0, with 20 bases in between. The CDR3 contains 17 residues. Germline loops: CDR1 GTSNPN, CDR2 SVGIG (reference sequence). The CDR3, as DNA: TGTGCCTGGAGCAAACTACCAAATACAGGGACTAACTATGGCTACACCTTC. It codes for CAWSKLPNTGTNYGYTF.